The rows below give T cell receptor beta chains drawn from one sample of a study of T cell responses to AZD1222 COVID-19 vaccine. Libraries were prepared by immunoSEQ multiplex PCR; TCRdb keeps only in-frame clonotypes and omits some of them. The table lists about 97,000 clones, more than 70% of them singletons. The source was peripheral blood, collected 28 days after the second AZD1222 dose. These receptor sequences come from an adult who received the AZD1222 COVID-19 vaccine. Each CDR3 is given without its conserved first and last residue. Fields, in order: V gene, D gene, CDR3 length, clone size, J gene, CDR3 protein. A D gene is named only where the DNA matches it firmly. For some rows the clone size is stated as once, few or many, or as a class when expanded; others skip it.

v_call: TRBV29-1; d_call: .; cdr3_length: 11; clone_size: .; j_call: TRBJ1-1; cdr3_aa: SVVLQMNTEAF
v_call: TRBV29-1; d_call: TRBD2; cdr3_length: 14; clone_size: once; j_call: TRBJ2-2; cdr3_aa: SVVIAGGPNTGELF
v_call: TRBV5-5; d_call: .; cdr3_length: 11; clone_size: .; j_call: TRBJ1-1; cdr3_aa: ASSLGSGTEAF
v_call: TRBV27; d_call: .; cdr3_length: 12; clone_size: .; j_call: TRBJ2-2; cdr3_aa: ASRRDSPTGELF
v_call: TRBV4-2; d_call: TRBD2; cdr3_length: 13; clone_size: .; j_call: TRBJ2-1; cdr3_aa: ASSQPSGGKDEQF
v_call: TRBV7-9; d_call: .; cdr3_length: 12; clone_size: .; j_call: TRBJ1-2; cdr3_aa: ASSLGQDTNGYT
v_call: TRBV27; d_call: TRBD2; cdr3_length: 16; clone_size: .; j_call: TRBJ2-2; cdr3_aa: ASSPRLAGGRVTGELF
v_call: TRBV6-6; d_call: .; cdr3_length: 13; clone_size: .; j_call: TRBJ2-1; cdr3_aa: ASSYQGGPYNEQF
v_call: TRBV20-1; d_call: .; cdr3_length: 9; clone_size: .; j_call: TRBJ2-7; cdr3_aa: SATYSYEQY
v_call: TRBV27; d_call: .; cdr3_length: 11; clone_size: .; j_call: TRBJ2-1; cdr3_aa: ASSLDRYNEQF
v_call: TRBV4-1; d_call: TRBD1; cdr3_length: 15; clone_size: .; j_call: TRBJ2-7; cdr3_aa: ASSQDPRAGGTGEQY
v_call: TRBV4-2; d_call: .; cdr3_length: 13; clone_size: .; j_call: TRBJ2-3; cdr3_aa: ASSQEGSHTDTQY
v_call: TRBV5-6; d_call: TRBD1; cdr3_length: 12; clone_size: .; j_call: TRBJ2-7; cdr3_aa: ASSNRGSLYEQY
v_call: TRBV14; d_call: .; cdr3_length: 13; clone_size: .; j_call: TRBJ2-7; cdr3_aa: ASSQGGGSSYEQY
v_call: TRBV4-3; d_call: .; cdr3_length: 11; clone_size: .; j_call: TRBJ2-1; cdr3_aa: ASSHPGYNEQF
v_call: TRBV2; d_call: .; cdr3_length: 9; clone_size: .; j_call: TRBJ2-5; cdr3_aa: ASSGEGAQY
v_call: TRBV9; d_call: TRBD1; cdr3_length: 13; clone_size: few; j_call: TRBJ2-1; cdr3_aa: ASSPGQGAYNEQF
v_call: TRBV7-3; d_call: .; cdr3_length: 13; clone_size: few; j_call: TRBJ2-1; cdr3_aa: ASSLDISSYNEQF
v_call: TRBV7-2; d_call: TRBD1; cdr3_length: 15; clone_size: once; j_call: TRBJ2-3; cdr3_aa: ASSSSVGQGITDTQY
v_call: TRBV7-3; d_call: .; cdr3_length: 13; clone_size: .; j_call: TRBJ1-3; cdr3_aa: ASSLGPSSGNTIY
v_call: TRBV5-1; d_call: TRBD1; cdr3_length: 13; clone_size: .; j_call: TRBJ1-2; cdr3_aa: ASSLVVGQGDGYT
v_call: TRBV11-2; d_call: .; cdr3_length: 13; clone_size: .; j_call: TRBJ2-6; cdr3_aa: ASSVQVSGANVLT
v_call: TRBV6-2/TRBV6-3; d_call: .; cdr3_length: 10; clone_size: .; j_call: TRBJ2-3; cdr3_aa: ASSPRQHTQY
v_call: TRBV6-5; d_call: .; cdr3_length: 14; clone_size: .; j_call: TRBJ1-2; cdr3_aa: ASSSELPRPRDGYT
v_call: TRBV15; d_call: .; cdr3_length: 12; clone_size: .; j_call: TRBJ2-7; cdr3_aa: ATSLGLLSYEQY
v_call: TRBV2; d_call: TRBD1; cdr3_length: 14; clone_size: .; j_call: TRBJ1-2; cdr3_aa: ASRYPGTGGEDGYT
v_call: TRBV27; d_call: TRBD2; cdr3_length: 18; clone_size: .; j_call: TRBJ2-3; cdr3_aa: ASSLSAGDPPQPYTDTQY
v_call: TRBV28; d_call: .; cdr3_length: 11; clone_size: .; j_call: TRBJ2-5; cdr3_aa: ASRLGGQETQY